The clone carrying this T cell receptor beta chain occurred a few times. The sample originates from a study of immune characterization of retroperitoneal liposarcoma. TCRdb reanalysed the PCR reads using MiXCR and keeps one entry per CDR3 protein. The table records 2,000 to 3,000 distinct CDR3 sequences, 35% to 50% of them present only once. Trimming left V 7 bases short and J 10 bases short, with 20 bases between. The CDR3 extends over 14 amino acids. Germline loops: CDR1 MNHNS, CDR2 SASEGT. Source material: tumor tissue. The sequence came from a male donor with retroperitoneal liposarcoma. The chain carries TRBV6-1 and TRBJ2-1; a weak D match, TRBD2 (6 bases). The chain's CDR3 is CASTPVRETLEQFF. DNA for the CDR3: TGTGCCAGCACTCCAGTCCGGGAGACTCTCGAGCAGTTCTTC.